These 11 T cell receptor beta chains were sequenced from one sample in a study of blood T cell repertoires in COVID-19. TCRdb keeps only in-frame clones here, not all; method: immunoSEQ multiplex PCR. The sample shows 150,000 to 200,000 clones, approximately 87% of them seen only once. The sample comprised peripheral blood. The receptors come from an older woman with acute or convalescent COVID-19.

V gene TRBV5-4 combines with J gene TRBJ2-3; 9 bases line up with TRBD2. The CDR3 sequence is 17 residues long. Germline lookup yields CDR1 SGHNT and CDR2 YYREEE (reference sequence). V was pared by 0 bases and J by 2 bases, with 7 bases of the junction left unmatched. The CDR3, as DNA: TGTGCCAGCAGCTTGGGAGTGGGACTAGCCGCCACAGATACGCAGTATTTT. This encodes CASSLGVGLAATDTQYF.

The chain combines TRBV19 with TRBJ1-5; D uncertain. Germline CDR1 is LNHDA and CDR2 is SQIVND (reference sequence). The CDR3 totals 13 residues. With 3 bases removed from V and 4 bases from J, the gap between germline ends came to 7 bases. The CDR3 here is CASSISGNQPQHF. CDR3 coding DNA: TGTGCCAGTAGTATTTCGGGAAATCAGCCCCAGCATTTT.

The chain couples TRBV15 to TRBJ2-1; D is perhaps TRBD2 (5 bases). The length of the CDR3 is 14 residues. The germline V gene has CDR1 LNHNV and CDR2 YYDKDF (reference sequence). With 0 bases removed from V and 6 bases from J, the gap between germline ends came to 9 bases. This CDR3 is CATSRDPRGNEQFF. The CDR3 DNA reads TGTGCCACCAGCAGAGATCCTCGGGGCAATGAGCAGTTCTTC.

This CDR3 reads CASSEATGAGIYGYTF. CDR3 sequence (DNA): TGTGCCAGCAGTGAAGCAACAGGGGCTGGGATCTATGGCTACACCTTC. The chain recombines TRBV6-1 with TRBJ1-2; TRBD1 matches 7 bases. This CDR3 is 16 amino acids long. Unmatched junction bases numbered 8, after V lost 0 bases and J lost 4 bases. Germline V gives CDR1 MNHNS, CDR2 SASEGT.

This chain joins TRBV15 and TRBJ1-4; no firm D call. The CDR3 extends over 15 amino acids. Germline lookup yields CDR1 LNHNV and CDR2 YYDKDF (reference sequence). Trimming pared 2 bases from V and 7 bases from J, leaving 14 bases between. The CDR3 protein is CATSRFAGTGEKLFF. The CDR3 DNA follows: TGTGCCACCAGCAGATTTGCGGGAACGGGTGAAAAACTGTTTTTT.

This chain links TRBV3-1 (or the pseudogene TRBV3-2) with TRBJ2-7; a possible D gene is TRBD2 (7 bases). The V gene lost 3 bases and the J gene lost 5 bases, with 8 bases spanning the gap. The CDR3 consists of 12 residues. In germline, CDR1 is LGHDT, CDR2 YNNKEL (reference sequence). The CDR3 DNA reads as TGTGCCAGCAGCCAGGGGGGGCACGAGCAGTACTTC. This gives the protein CASSQGGHEQYF.

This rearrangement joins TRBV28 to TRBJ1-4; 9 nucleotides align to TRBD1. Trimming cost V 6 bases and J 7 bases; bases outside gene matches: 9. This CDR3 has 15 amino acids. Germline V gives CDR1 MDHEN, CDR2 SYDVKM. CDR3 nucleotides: TGTGCCAGCAGGCCGGGACAGGGCGTTTCTGAAAAACTGTTTTTT. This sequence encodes CASRPGQGVSEKLFF.

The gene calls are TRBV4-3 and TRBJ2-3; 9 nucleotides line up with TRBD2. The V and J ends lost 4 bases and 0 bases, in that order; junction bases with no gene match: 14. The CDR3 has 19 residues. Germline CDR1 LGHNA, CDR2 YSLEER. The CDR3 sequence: CASSLSPLAGSSSTDTQYF. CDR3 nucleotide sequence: TGCGCCAGCAGCCTATCCCCTCTAGCGGGGTCCTCTAGCACAGATACGCAGTATTTT.

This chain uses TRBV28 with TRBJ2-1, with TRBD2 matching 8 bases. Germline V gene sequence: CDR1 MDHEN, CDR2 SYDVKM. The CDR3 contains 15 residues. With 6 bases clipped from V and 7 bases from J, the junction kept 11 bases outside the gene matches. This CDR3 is CASREPGTRGNEQFF. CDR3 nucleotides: TGTGCCAGCAGAGAACCCGGGACTAGAGGTAATGAGCAGTTCTTC.

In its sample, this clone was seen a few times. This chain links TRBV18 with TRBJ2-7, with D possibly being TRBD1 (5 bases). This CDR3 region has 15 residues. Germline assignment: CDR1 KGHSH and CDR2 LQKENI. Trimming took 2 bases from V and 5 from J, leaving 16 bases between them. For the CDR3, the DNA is TGTGCCAGCTCACCAGCGGCCCCAGGGCGGCACGAGCAGTACTTC. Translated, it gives CASSPAAPGRHEQYF.

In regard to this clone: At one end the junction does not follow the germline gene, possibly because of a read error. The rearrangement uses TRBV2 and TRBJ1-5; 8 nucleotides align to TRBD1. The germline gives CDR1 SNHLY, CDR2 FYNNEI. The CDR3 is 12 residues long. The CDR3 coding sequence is TGTGCCAGCAGTGATCAGGACAGGGCCGTATATTTT. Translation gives CASSDQDRAVYF.